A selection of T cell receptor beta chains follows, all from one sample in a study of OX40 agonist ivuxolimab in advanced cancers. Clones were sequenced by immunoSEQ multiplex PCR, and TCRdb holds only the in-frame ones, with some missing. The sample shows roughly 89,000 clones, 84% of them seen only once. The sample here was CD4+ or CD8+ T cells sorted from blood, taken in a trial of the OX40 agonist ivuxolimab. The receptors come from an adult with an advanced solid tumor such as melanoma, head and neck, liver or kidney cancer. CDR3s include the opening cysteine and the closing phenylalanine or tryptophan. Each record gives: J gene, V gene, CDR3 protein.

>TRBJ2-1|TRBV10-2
CASRLTGFEQFF
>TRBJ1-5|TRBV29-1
CSVGQGPQPQHF
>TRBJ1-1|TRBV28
CASSYTGYTLEAFF
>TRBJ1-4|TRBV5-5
CASSLARVNEKLFF
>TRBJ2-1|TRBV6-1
CASGVAGSYNEQFF
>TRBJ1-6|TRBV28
CASTPGHNSPLHF
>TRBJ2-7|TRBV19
CASSIGGQQPYEQYF
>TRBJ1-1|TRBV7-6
CASSLAGTEDKAFF
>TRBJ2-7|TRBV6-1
CASSDGTSGGGSSYEQYF
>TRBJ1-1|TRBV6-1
CASRATMNTEAFF
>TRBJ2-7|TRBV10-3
CAISESGYEQYF
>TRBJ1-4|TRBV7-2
CASSLASATSEKLFF
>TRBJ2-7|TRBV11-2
CASTWGGRSYEQYF
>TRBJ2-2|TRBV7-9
CASSFTVITGELFF
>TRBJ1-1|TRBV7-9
CASSLDGSGDTEAFF
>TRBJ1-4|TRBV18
CASSPGQINEKLFF
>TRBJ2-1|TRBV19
CASSIRTHNNEQFF
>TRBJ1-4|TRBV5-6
CASSSYKYNEKLFF
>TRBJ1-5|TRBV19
CASRVGGVNQPQHF
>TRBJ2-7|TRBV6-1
CASSFSYEQYF
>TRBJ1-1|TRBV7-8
CASSPFPGRILNTEAFF
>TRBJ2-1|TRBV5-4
CASSLGGLADEQFF